Listed below are T cell receptor beta chains from one sample, sequenced in a study of naive and memory T cell subsets. TCRdb re-called the UMI-ligation and nested PCR reads through MiXCR, storing one row per CDR3 protein. Here the sample spans 150,000 or so distinct CDR3 sequences, roughly 22% being singletons. The material sequenced was naive CD4+ T cells from blood. The receptors originated from a human donor in good health. Both conserved end residues are part of each CDR3. Each record gives: CDR3 protein, V gene, clone size, CDR3 length, J gene. Rows give clone size only sometimes, using once, few, many, or a class for an expanded clone.

CASSYAGSGGEQYF | TRBV5-6 | - | 14 | TRBJ2-7
CSVLVGDTQYF | TRBV29-1 | many | 11 | TRBJ2-3
CASVRATSYNEQFF | TRBV28 | few | 14 | TRBJ2-1
CSALGQGTQYF | TRBV20-1 | few | 11 | TRBJ2-3
CASSPALREKLFF | TRBV5-8 | many | 13 | TRBJ1-4
CASSFVGSPYNEQFF | TRBV5-5 | - | 15 | TRBJ2-1
CSARGLADSYEQYF | TRBV20-1 | few | 14 | TRBJ2-7
CASSTDTNSYEQYF | TRBV7-2 | many | 14 | TRBJ2-7
CASSLRNNEQFF | TRBV5-8 | few | 12 | TRBJ2-1
CASSFGLADTYNEQFF | TRBV5-5 | - | 16 | TRBJ2-1
CASSARGTGGTEQYF | TRBV5-5 | few | 15 | TRBJ2-7